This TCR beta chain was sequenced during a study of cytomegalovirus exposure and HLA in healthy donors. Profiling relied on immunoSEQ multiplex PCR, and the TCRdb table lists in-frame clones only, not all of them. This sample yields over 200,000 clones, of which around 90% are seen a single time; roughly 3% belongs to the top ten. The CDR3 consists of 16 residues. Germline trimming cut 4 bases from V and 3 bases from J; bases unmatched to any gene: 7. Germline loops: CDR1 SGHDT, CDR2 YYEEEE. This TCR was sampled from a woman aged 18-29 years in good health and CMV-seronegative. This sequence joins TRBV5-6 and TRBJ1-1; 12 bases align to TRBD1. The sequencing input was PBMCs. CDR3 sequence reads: CASSGGQGALDTEAFF. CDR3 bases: TGTGCCAGCAGCGGGGGACAGGGGGCTTTGGACACTGAAGCTTTCTTT.